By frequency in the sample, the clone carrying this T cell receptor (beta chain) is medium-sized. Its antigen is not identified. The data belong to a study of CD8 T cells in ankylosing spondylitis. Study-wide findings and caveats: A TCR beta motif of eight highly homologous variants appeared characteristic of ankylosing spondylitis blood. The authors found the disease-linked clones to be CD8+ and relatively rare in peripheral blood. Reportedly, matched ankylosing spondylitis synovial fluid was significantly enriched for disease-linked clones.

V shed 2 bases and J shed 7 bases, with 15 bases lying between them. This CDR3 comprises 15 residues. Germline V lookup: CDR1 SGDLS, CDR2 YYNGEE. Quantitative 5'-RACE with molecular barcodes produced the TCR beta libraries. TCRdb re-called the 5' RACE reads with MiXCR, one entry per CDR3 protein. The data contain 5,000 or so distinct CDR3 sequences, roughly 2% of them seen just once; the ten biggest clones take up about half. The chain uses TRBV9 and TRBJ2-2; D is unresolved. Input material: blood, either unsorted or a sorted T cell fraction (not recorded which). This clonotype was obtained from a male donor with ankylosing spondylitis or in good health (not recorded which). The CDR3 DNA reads TGTGCCAGCAGCGTTAGTAACGGAATGGACGGGGAGCTGTTTTTT. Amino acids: CASSVSNGMDGELFF. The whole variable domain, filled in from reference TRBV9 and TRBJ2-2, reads DSGVTQTPKHLITATGQRVTLRCSPRSGDLSVYWYQQSLDQGLQFLIQYYNGEERAKGNILERFSAQQFPDLHSELNLSSLELGDSALYFCASSVSNGMDGELFFGEGSRLTVL.